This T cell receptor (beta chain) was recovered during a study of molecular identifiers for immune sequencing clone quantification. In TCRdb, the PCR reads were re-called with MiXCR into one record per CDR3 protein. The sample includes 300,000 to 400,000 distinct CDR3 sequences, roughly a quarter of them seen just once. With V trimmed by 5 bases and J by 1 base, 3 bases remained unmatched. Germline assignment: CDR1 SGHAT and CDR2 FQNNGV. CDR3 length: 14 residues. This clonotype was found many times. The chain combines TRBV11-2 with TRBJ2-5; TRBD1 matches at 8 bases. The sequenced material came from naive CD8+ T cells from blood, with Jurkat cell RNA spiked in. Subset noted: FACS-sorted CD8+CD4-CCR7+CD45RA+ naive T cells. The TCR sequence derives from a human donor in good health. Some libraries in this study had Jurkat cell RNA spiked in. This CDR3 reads CASSTGTGQETQYF. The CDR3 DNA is TGTGCCAGCAGCACCGGGACAGGCCAAGAGACCCAGTACTTC. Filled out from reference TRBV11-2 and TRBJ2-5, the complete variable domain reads EAGVAQSPRYKIIEKRQSVAFWCNPISGHATLYWYQQILGQGPKLLIQFQNNGVVDDSQLPKDRFSAERLKGVDSTLKIQPAKLEDSAVYLCASSTGTGQETQYFGPGTRLLVL.